This T cell receptor (beta chain) was found in a study of human T cells and chemical hapten exposure (dated by TCRdb to the early 2020s). About the study as a whole: For sensitization, 2% DPC in acetone was applied to a roughly 2 cm by roughly 2 cm area of upper inner arm skin. Throughout the study period of 20 to 30 weeks, patients also received therapeutic DPC doses to the scalp every week. Patch testing on the upper back used Finn chambers containing 0.01% DPC, with scoring done after 6 days according to International Contact Dermatitis Research Group standards. Alopecia areata with under or over 50% scalp involvement, alopecia totalis and alopecia universalis were represented in the patient cohort, which was mostly female. The libraries were sequenced as a pool, and the TCR yield per sample differed mostly because of small variations in library volumes within the pool. In alopecia patients, the study followed how the peripheral blood TCR repertoire changed in vivo over primary and secondary sensitization to diphenylcyclopropenone (DPC), a hapten. Patient blood was sampled pre-sensitization (week 0) and at 2, 6 and about 24 weeks after DPC sensitization. For TCR sequencing, blood came from 25 to 35 alopecia patients at anywhere from one to four time points (pre-sensitization, 2, 6 and 24 weeks).

V was cut back by 4 bases and J by 3 bases, leaving a gap of 19 bases between them. CDR1 is given as LGHDT and CDR2 as YNNKEL, both from the germline V gene (reference sequence). From the cysteine up to the phenylalanine, the CDR3 has a length of 16 residues. The read is trimmed to its CDR3 DNA, 48 bases read in frame from base 1. The time point label for this specimen denotes: patch test 1, 2 weeks after DPC sensitization. Explained via the paper, the treatment or condition label denotes: therapeutic diphenylcyclopropenone sensitization with weekly scalp DPC. At each patch-test visit, blood was drawn before the patch test was applied. Eligible patients were aged 18 to 70, diagnosed with alopecia, deemed suitable for DPC therapy, and excluded if pregnant. Total RNA was extracted from unfractionated whole blood that had been collected in Tempus Blood RNA tubes. Libraries came from RACE. The reads were generated on a NextSeq 500. Library preparation attached unique molecular identifiers to individual cDNA molecules for quantitative, reproducible TCR counting. For every blood RNA sample, sequencing covered both the TCR alpha and TCR beta chains. The paper's data handling went like this. A median of around 100,000 TCRs per sample was observed, with a range of about 23,224 to 690,600. The Decombinator software suite was used to annotate V, J and CDR3 in the TCR reads. For PS versus PT1 abundance plots, all samples were subsampled to the same number of TCRs (28,000). TCRs were defined as expanded if absent before sensitization and observed at least eight times at the 2-week time point. The public reads were quality trimmed at Q25 with fastp and then assembled into clones with MiXCR by TCRdb, keeping productive beta chains. Rows matching on CDR3 protein sequence are summarized as one entry with the most common DNA and genes. These V and J calls originate from TCRdb's pipeline instead of the authors' own analysis. The table for this sample lists about 380,000 distinct CDR3 sequences; 4% to 5.5% of them were counted only once. Over 2% of the sample rests with the top ten.

Beyond this particular receptor, the publication reports: All patients had alopecia, a presumed autoimmune disease, so their immune response might differ from that of healthy individuals. Compared with pre-sensitization or healthy control sets, expanded TCRs formed significantly more large CDR3 similarity clusters, which is consistent with antigen-driven responses. A positive correlation was found between the number of PT1 expanded TCRs and patch test score, with significance reached at thresholds 8, 16 and 32 but not 4. No change with DPC sensitization was found in the number of TCRs above 1 in 1000 frequency, and no evidence of global repertoire structure alterations was found. Repeated subsampling changed both the strength of the expansion versus patch-test correlation and the threshold at which that correlation became significant.

This clonotype came up many times. This receptor's antigen is unknown. The sample holds no much larger clone one base away, and base qualities are not on file. The clonotype was recovered from a woman aged 45-65 years with alopecia areata. Some clones in this sample may be carry-over from other donors' samples. The chain joins TRBV3-1 to TRBJ2-7; TRBD2 might be the D gene, on 6 matching bases. Sequencing used whole blood, obtained in connection with sensitization to the hapten diphenylcyclopropenone (DPC). The DNA is as follows: TGTGCCAGCAGCCCAGGCCATAGCGGCCTGTACTACGAGCAGTACTTC. This translates into CASSPGHSGLYYEQYF.